Listed below are T cell receptor beta chains from one sample, sequenced in a study of blood T cell repertoires in COVID-19. Here immunoSEQ multiplex PCR was the method, and the copy in TCRdb shows in-frame clones only, minus some. The data hold 400,000 to 550,000 clones, with around 89% observed a single time. The sequencing input was peripheral blood. The receptors derive from a woman in her twenties or thirties with acute or convalescent COVID-19. The CDR3 runs from the conserved cysteine through the conserved F or W. Fields, in order: J gene, V gene, clone size, D gene, CDR3 protein, CDR3 DNA. D genes are given only for firm matches. The size field is filled for only some rows; it gives once, few, many or a size class.

TRBJ1-1 TRBV12-3/TRBV12-4 . . CASTPLLGTEAFF TGTGCCAGCACCCCGCTACTTGGTACTGAAGCTTTCTTT
TRBJ2-7 TRBV28 . TRBD1 CASSTGQGFEQYF TGTGCCAGCAGTACCGGACAGGGCTTCGAGCAGTACTTC
TRBJ1-2 TRBV30 . . CAWRAGPKYGYTF TGTGCCTGGAGGGCTGGGCCAAAATATGGCTACACCTTC
TRBJ2-7 TRBV24-1 . TRBD1 CAASPGQGRTYEQYF TGTGCCGCCAGTCCCGGACAGGGGAGGACGTACGAGCAGTACTTC
TRBJ2-1 TRBV5-5 . . CASSLVQGGSEQFF TGTGCCAGCAGCTTGGTACAGGGTGGATCTGAGCAGTTCTTC
TRBJ2-3 TRBV4-1 once . CASSPQGKSTDTQYF TGCGCCAGCAGCCCTCAGGGGAAAAGCACAGATACGCAGTATTTT
TRBJ2-5 TRBV6-5 . . CASSYSGGSAETQYF TGTGCCAGCAGTTACTCCGGGGGTTCGGCAGAGACCCAGTACTTC
TRBJ1-1 TRBV29-1 . TRBD1 CSANPGGGTEAFF TGCAGCGCGAATCCAGGGGGCGGCACTGAAGCTTTCTTT
TRBJ1-1 TRBV12-3/TRBV12-4 . . CASSGQSNTEAFF TGTGCCAGCAGTGGACAGTCGAACACTGAAGCTTTCTTT
TRBJ1-2 TRBV19 . TRBD1 CASTWDSNYGYTF TGTGCCAGTACCTGGGACAGTAACTATGGCTACACCTTC
TRBJ1-1 TRBV5-4 . TRBD1 CASRTYTGGTAEAFF TGTGCCAGCAGGACTTATACAGGGGGAACCGCTGAAGCTTTCTTT
TRBJ2-5 TRBV5-5 once TRBD1 CASRRTGVYQETQYF TGTGCCAGCAGGCGGACAGGGGTGTACCAAGAGACCCAGTACTTC
TRBJ2-1 TRBV5-5 . . CASSFQTQGNEQFF TGTGCCAGCAGCTTTCAAACCCAGGGCAATGAGCAGTTCTTC
TRBJ2-3 TRBV3-1/TRBV3-2 . TRBD1 CASSQRGPITDTQYF TGTGCCAGCAGCCAAAGGGGGCCGATCACAGATACGCAGTATTTT
TRBJ2-4 TRBV7-9 . TRBD2 CASSPYSGGQNIQYF TGTGCCAGCAGCCCCTATAGCGGGGGCCAAAACATTCAGTACTTC
TRBJ1-6 TRBV19 once . CASSPTDHNSPLHF TGTGCCAGTAGTCCGACAGACCATAATTCACCCCTCCACTTT
TRBJ1-2 TRBV30 . TRBD1 CASADRGNYGYTF TGTGCCTCCGCGGACAGGGGTAACTATGGCTACACCTTC
TRBJ1-1 TRBV29-1 . . CSADPPETGLTEAFF TGCAGCGCCGATCCCCCCGAAACAGGGTTGACTGAAGCTTTCTTT
TRBJ2-5 TRBV5-1 . TRBD1 CASSIGQGILETQYF TGCGCCAGCAGTATAGGACAGGGGATTTTAGAGACCCAGTACTTC
TRBJ2-7 TRBV9 . . CASTPGDNFYEQYF TGTGCCAGCACTCCGGGGGATAACTTCTACGAGCAGTACTTC
TRBJ2-5 TRBV24-1 . . CATGATQETQYF TGTGCCACCGGGGCAACTCAAGAGACCCAGTACTTC
TRBJ2-3 TRBV3-1/TRBV3-2 once TRBD2 CASSQVFGGVTDTQYF TGTGCCAGCAGCCAAGTTTTTGGGGGGGTCACAGATACGCAGTATTTT